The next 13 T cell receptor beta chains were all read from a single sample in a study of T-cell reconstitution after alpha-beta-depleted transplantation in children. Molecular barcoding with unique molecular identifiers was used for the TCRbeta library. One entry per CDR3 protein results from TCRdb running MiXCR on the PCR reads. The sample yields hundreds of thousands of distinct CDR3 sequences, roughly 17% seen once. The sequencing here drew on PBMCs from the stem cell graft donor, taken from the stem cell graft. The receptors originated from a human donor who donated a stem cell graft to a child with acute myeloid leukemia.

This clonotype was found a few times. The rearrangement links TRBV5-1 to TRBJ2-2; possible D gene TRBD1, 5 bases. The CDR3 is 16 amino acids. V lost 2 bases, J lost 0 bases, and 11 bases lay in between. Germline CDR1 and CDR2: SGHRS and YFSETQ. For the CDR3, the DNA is TGCGCCAGCAGCTTCCCGGACACCGCGAACACCGGGGAGCTGTTTTTT. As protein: CASSFPDTANTGELFF. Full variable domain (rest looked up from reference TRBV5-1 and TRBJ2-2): KAGVTQTPRYLIKTRGQQVTLSCSPISGHRSVSWYQQTPGQGLQFLFEYFSETQRNKGNFPGRFSGRQFSNSRSEMNVSTLELGDSALYLCASSFPDTANTGELFFGEGSRLTVL.

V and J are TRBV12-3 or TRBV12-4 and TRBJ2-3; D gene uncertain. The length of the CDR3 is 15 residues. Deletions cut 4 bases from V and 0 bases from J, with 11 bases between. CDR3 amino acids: CASSWSFPSTDTQYF. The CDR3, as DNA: TGTGCCAGCAGTTGGTCATTCCCTAGCACAGATACGCAGTATTTT.

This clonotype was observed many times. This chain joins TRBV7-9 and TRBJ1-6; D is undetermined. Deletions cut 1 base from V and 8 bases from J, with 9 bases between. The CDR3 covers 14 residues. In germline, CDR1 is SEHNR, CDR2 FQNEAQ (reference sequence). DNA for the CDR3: TGTGCCAGCAGCTTAGGGCGGGGAGATTCACCCCTCCACTTT. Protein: CASSLGRGDSPLHF.

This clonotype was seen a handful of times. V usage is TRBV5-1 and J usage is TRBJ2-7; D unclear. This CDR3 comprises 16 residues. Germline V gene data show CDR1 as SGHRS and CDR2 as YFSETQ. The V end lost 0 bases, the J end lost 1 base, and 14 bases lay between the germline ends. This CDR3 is CASSLAGPGTSYEQYV. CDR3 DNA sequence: TGCGCCAGCAGCTTGGCCGGGCCCGGCACTTCCTACGAGCAGTACGTC.

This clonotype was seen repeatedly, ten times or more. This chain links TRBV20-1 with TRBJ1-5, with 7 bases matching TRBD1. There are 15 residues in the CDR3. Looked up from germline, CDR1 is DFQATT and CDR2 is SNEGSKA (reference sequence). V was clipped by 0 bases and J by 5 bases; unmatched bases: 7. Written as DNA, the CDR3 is TGCAGTGCTAGAGAGAGACAGGGTCGGGATCAGCCCCAGCATTTT. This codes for CSARERQGRDQPQHF.

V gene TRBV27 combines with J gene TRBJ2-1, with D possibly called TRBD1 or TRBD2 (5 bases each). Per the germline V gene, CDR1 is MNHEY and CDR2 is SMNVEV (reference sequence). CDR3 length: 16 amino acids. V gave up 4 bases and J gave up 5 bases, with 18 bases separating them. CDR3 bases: TGTGCCAGCAGTTACCCGGGACCCGGAGCCCACAATGAGCAGTTCTTC. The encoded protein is CASSYPGPGAHNEQFF.

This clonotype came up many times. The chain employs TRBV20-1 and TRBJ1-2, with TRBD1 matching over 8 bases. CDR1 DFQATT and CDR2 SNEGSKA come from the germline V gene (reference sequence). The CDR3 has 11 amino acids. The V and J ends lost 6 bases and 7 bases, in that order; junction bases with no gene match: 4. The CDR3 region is CSASRGLGYTF. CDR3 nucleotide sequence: TGCAGTGCATCCAGGGGGCTTGGCTACACCTTC.

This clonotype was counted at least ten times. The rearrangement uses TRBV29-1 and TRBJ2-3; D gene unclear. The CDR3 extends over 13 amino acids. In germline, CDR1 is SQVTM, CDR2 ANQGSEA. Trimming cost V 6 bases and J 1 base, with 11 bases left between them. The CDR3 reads CSVPAGRTDTQYF. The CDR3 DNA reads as TGCAGCGTCCCTGCCGGGCGCACAGATACGCAGTATTTT.

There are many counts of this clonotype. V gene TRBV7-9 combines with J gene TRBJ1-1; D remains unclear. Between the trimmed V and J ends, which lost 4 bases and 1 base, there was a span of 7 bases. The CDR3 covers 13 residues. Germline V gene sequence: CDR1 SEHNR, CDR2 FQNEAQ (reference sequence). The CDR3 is CASSYPGNTEAFF. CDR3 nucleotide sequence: TGTGCCAGCAGCTATCCAGGGAACACTGAAGCTTTCTTT. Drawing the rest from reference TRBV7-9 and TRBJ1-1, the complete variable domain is DTGVSQNPRHKITKRGQNVTFRCDPISEHNRLYWYRQTLGQGPEFLTYFQNEAQLEKSRLLSDRFSAERPKGSFSTLEIQRTEQGDSAMYLCASSYPGNTEAFFGQGTRLTVV.

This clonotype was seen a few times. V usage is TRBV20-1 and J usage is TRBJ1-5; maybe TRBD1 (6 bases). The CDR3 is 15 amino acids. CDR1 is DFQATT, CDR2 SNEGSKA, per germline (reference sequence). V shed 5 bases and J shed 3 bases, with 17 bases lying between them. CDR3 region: CSAPARGPDNQPQHF. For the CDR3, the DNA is TGCAGTGCTCCGGCCCGGGGGCCGGACAATCAGCCCCAGCATTTT.

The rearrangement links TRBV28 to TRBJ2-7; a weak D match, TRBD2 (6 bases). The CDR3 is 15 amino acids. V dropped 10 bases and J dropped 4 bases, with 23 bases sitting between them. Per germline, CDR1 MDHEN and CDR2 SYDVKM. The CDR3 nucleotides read TGTGCCACCGATTCATCGGGAGTCGGGGATTACGAGCAGTACGTC. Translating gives CATDSSGVGDYEQYV.

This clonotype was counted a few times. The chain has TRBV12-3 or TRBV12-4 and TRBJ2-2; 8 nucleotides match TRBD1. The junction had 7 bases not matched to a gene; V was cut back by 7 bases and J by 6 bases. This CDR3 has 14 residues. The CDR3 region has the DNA TGTGCCAGCACCCTCAGACAGGGGTCCGGGGAGCTGTTTTTT. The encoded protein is CASTLRQGSGELFF.

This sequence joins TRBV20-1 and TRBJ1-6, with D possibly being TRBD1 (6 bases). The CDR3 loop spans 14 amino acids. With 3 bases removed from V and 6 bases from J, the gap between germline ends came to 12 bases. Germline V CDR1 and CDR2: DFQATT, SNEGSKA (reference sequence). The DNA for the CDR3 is TGCAGTGCTAGGGAGGACAGAGCTAATTCACCCCTCCACTTT. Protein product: CSAREDRANSPLHF.